This T cell receptor beta chain is drawn from a study of blood T cell repertoires in COVID-19. Germline-derived CDR1 and CDR2 are SGHRS and YFSETQ. This CDR3 is built from 15 residues. Trimming cost V 4 bases and J 5 bases; bases outside gene matches: 8. All enrollees were roughly 18 to 90 years old and from under 25 US areas. Method: immunoSEQ multiplex PCR; TCRdb's copy keeps in-frame clones and lacks some. This sample has roughly 430,000 clones; approximately 88% occur once, and the top ten carry roughly 2%. The source of this sequence is a woman in her thirties or forties with acute COVID-19. The genes are TRBV5-1 and TRBJ2-5; 10 bases are shared with TRBD2. Sequencing used PBMCs or T cells enriched from blood (not recorded which). CDR3 sequence reads: CASSNGLADRETQYF. The CDR3 nucleotides read TGCGCCAGCAGCAACGGACTAGCGGATAGGGAGACCCAGTACTTC.